This T cell receptor (beta chain) came from a study of CD8+CD57+ T cells in acquired aplastic anemia. Study at large: The study obtained 11 million or so reads on average for CD4+ cells from healthy donors.

Profiling that covered TCR beta VDJ and CDR3 relied on genomic DNA as its template. MiXCR was run by TCRdb on the reads, yielding one entry per CDR3 protein. The sample contains about 180,000 distinct CDR3 sequences, roughly half of which appear only once. This clonotype showed up many times. Its specificity is unknown. Regarding the study as a whole: Patients showed no significant difference from controls in CD8+ Simpson's diversity. Overlap between patients and controls comprised 25 to 30 CD8+ CDR3 sequences.

Germline V CDR1 and CDR2: SGDLS, YYNGEE. The CDR3 runs 13 residues. V was shortened by 4 bases and J by 6 bases, with 12 bases between the two germline ends. The sequencing input was sorted CD4+, CD8+, or CD8+CD57+ T cells (not recorded which) from PBMCs. The chain couples TRBV9 to TRBJ2-3; D not certain. The receptor was isolated from a human donor in good health. CDR3 in DNA: TGTGCCAGCAGCATAGAGTCCTCGGATACGCAGTATTTT. Protein: CASSIESSDTQYF. Combining the CDR3 with reference TRBV9 and TRBJ2-3 gives the whole variable domain DSGVTQTPKHLITATGQRVTLRCSPRSGDLSVYWYQQSLDQGLQFLIQYYNGEERAKGNILERFSAQQFPDLHSELNLSSLELGDSALYFCASSIESSDTQYFGPGTRLTVL.